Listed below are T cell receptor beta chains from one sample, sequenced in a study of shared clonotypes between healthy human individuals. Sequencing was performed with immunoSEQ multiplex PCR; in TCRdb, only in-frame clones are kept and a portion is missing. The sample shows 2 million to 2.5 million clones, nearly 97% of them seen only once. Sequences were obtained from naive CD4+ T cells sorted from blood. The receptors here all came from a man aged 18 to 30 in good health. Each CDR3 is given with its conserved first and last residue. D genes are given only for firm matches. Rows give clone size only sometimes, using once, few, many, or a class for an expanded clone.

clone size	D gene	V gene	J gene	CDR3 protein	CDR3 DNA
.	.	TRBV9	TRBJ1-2	CASSASFRFKDYGYTF	TGTGCCAGCAGCGCGTCGTTCCGCTTTAAAGACTATGGCTACACCTTC
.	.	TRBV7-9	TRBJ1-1	CASSHDSFF	TGTGCCAGCAGCCACGATTCTTTCTTT
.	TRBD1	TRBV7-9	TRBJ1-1	CASSPQGQPTEAFF	TGTGCCAGCAGCCCCCAGGGACAGCCCACTGAAGCTTTCTTT
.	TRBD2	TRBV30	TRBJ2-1	CAWSTSGYNEQFF	TGTGCCTGGAGTACTAGCGGCTACAATGAGCAGTTCTTC
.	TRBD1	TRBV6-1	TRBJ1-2	CASSLQGARGYTF	TGTGCCAGCAGTCTACAGGGGGCGCGAGGCTACACCTTC
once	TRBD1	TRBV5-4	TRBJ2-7	CASSWDSTSYEQYF	TGTGCCAGCAGCTGGGACAGTACTTCCTACGAGCAGTACTTC
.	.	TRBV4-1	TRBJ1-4	CASSQAINEKLFF	TGCGCCAGCAGCCAGGCGATTAATGAAAAACTGTTTTTT
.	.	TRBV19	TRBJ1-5	CASSFPKGPFIQPQHF	TGTGCCAGTAGTTTTCCCAAGGGTCCTTTTATTCAGCCCCAGCATTTT
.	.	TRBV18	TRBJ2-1	CASSPLQGRYEQFF	TGTGCCAGCTCACCATTACAGGGGAGGTATGAGCAGTTCTTC
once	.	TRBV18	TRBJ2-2	CASSPILNTGELFF	TGTGCCAGCTCACCAATCTTGAACACCGGGGAGCTGTTTTTT
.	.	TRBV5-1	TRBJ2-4	CASSLEAVRSNIQYF	TGCGCCAGCAGCTTGGAGGCCGTCCGAAGTAACATTCAGTACTTC
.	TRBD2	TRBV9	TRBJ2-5	CASSRTSGTHLQETQYF	TGTGCCAGCAGCCGGACTAGCGGGACACACCTCCAAGAGACCCAGTACTTC
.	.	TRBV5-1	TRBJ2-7	CASSSTVTYEQYF	TGCGCCAGCAGCTCCACTGTTACCTACGAGCAGTACTTC
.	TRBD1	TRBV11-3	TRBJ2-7	CASSLGQGNEQYF	TGTGCCAGCAGCTTAGGACAGGGAAACGAGCAGTACTTC
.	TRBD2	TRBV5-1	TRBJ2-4	CASRSGLAGAKNIQYF	TGCGCCAGCAGGTCGGGACTAGCGGGGGCCAAAAACATTCAGTACTTC
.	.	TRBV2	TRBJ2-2	CASSSFSTNTGELFF	TGTGCCAGCAGCAGTTTCAGTACGAACACCGGGGAGCTGTTTTTT
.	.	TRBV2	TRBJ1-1	CASTGSEAPGTEAFF	TGTGCCAGCACCGGGAGTGAAGCTCCTGGGACTGAAGCTTTCTTT
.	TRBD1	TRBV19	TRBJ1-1	CASSMVGQAPNTEAFF	TGTGCCAGTAGTATGGTGGGACAGGCCCCGAACACTGAAGCTTTCTTT
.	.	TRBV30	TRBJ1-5	CAWSQDGGNQPQHF	TGTGCCTGGAGTCAAGACGGTGGAAATCAGCCCCAGCATTTT
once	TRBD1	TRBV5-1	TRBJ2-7	CASSRDRLTYEQYF	TGCGCCAGCAGCCGGGACAGGCTTACCTACGAGCAGTACTTC
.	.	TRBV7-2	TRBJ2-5	CASNSPRTSYQETQYF	TGTGCCAGCAATAGTCCGCGAACATCGTACCAAGAGACCCAGTACTTC
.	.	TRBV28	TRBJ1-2	CASSTLVDGYTF	TGTGCCAGCAGCACCCTGGTGGATGGCTACACCTTC
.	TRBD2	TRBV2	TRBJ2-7	CASRGLAGGGREQYF	TGTGCCAGCAGGGGGCTAGCGGGAGGGGGCCGAGAGCAGTACTTC
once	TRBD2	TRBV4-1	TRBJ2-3	CASSQDHWGGGRTDTQYF	TGCGCCAGCAGCCAAGACCATTGGGGGGGAGGCCGTACAGATACGCAGTATTTT
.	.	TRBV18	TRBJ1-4	CASSPPSGSTTNEKLFF	TGTGCCAGCTCACCACCGTCAGGGTCTACAACTAATGAAAAACTGTTTTTT
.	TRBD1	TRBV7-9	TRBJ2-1	CASSLSGTGLTTNEQFF	TGTGCCAGCAGCTTATCCGGGACAGGGTTGACCACCAATGAGCAGTTCTTC
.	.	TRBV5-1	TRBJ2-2	CASSLNVGSSGELFF	TGCGCCAGCAGCCTCAATGTTGGGTCTTCCGGGGAGCTGTTTTTT
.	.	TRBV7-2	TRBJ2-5	CASSLQASGTQETQYF	TGTGCCAGCAGCTTACAAGCTAGTGGGACCCAAGAGACCCAGTACTTC
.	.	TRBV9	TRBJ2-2	CASTAVHLTTGELFF	TGTGCCAGCACCGCCGTCCACCTGACCACCGGGGAGCTGTTTTTT
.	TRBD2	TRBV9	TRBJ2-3	CASSVEGLGAYTQYF	TGTGCCAGCAGCGTTGAGGGACTAGGGGCTTATACGCAGTATTTT
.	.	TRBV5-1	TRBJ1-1	CASSSPGGVGAFF	TGCGCCAGCAGCTCCCCGGGGGGGGTTGGCGCTTTCTTT